A selection of T cell receptor beta chains follows, all from one sample in a study of T-cell reconstitution after alpha-beta-depleted transplantation in children. TCRdb fed the PCR reads into MiXCR, producing one record per CDR3 protein. This table has about 360,000 distinct CDR3 sequences, roughly 14% appearing once. Sequences were derived from PBMCs, sampled from the stem cell graft. The receptors were sampled from a human donor who donated a stem cell graft to a child with Fanconi anemia. CDR3s include the opening cysteine and the closing phenylalanine or tryptophan. The D gene is left open where the match is weak. Not every row has a clone size; where given, it reads once, few, many or a size class.

v_gene	j_gene	abundance	d_gene	CDR3nt	CDR3aa
TRBV25-1	TRBJ1-5	few	NA	TGTGCCAGCAGTGCGGGATATCAGCCCCAGCATTTT	CASSAGYQPQHF
TRBV4-2	TRBJ1-2	NA	TRBD1	TGTGCCAGCAGCCAAGATCGGACAGGAGACTATGGCTACACCTTC	CASSQDRTGDYGYTF
TRBV4-2	TRBJ2-4	many	NA	TGTGCCAGCAGCCAAGATCTTCGACAGACAAACATTCAGTACTTC	CASSQDLRQTNIQYF
TRBV12-3/TRBV12-4	TRBJ1-4	many	NA	TGTGCCAGCAGTCCGCCGCCGGGGCCAAAGATATTT	CASSPPPGPKIF
TRBV29-1	TRBJ2-1	NA	TRBD2	TGCAGCGTACCACTAGCGGGGGGTGGGCAGTTCTTC	CSVPLAGGGQFF
TRBV4-3	TRBJ2-1	NA	NA	TGCGCCAGCAGCCAAGACTGGGCTAGTTTCGGTGAGCAGTTCTTC	CASSQDWASFGEQFF
TRBV2	TRBJ1-3	NA	NA	TGTGCCAGCAGTGAAGCCGGACCGGGACACACCTCTGGAAACACCATATATTTT	CASSEAGPGHTSGNTIYF
TRBV7-9	TRBJ2-1	NA	NA	TGTGCCAGCAGCCCACAAGAGCAGTTCTTC	CASSPQEQFF
TRBV5-4	TRBJ1-1	many	NA	TGTGCCAGCAGCTTGGAGGGCTTCACCACTGAAGCTTTCTTT	CASSLEGFTTEAFF
TRBV5-6	TRBJ1-5	few	NA	TGTGCCAGCAGCTTGTTCACAGGGAGTGGACAGCCCCAGCATTTT	CASSLFTGSGQPQHF
TRBV2	TRBJ2-1	many	NA	TGTGCCAGCAGTGAGACTAGTAGAGTTAATGAGCAGTTCTTC	CASSETSRVNEQFF
TRBV6-1	TRBJ2-1	many	NA	TGTGCCAGCAGTGACGGGGCGAGACCCTACAATGAGCAGTTCTTC	CASSDGARPYNEQFF
TRBV20-1	TRBJ2-7	few	NA	TGCAGTGCTAGAGGAATTGGGTACGAGCAGTACTTC	CSARGIGYEQYF
TRBV4-1	TRBJ2-2	NA	TRBD1	TGCGCCAGCAGCCGATCCTGGGCAGGGGGCCCTCTGGACACCGGGGAGCTGTTTTTT	CASSRSWAGGPLDTGELFF
TRBV25-1	TRBJ2-7	many	NA	TGTGCCAGCAGAGTAGCCTACGAGCAGTACTTC	CASRVAYEQYF
TRBV29-1	TRBJ1-1	few	NA	TGCAGCACTCGTTTGGGACTGGGGAACACTGAAGTTTTCTTT	CSTRLGLGNTEVFF
TRBV3-1	TRBJ1-1	few	NA	TGTGCCAGCCCCAAAGAAGGTGGGGCCACTGAAGCTTTCTTT	CASPKEGGATEAFF
TRBV3-1	TRBJ1-1	many	NA	TGTGCCAGCAGCCAGAAAGACGGGGGAAGCGGGGCTTTCTTT	CASSQKDGGSGAFF
TRBV11-2	TRBJ2-3	few	NA	TGTGCCAGCAGCCCAGGTGGGAGCGGCCTAAGCACAGATACGCAGTATTTT	CASSPGGSGLSTDTQYF
TRBV4-3	TRBJ2-7	many	NA	TGCGCCAGCAGCCAAGATCTCCTAGGATCCTACGAGCAGTACTTC	CASSQDLLGSYEQYF
TRBV25-1	TRBJ2-3	few	TRBD1	TGTGCCAGCAGCAAACAGCTCGGACAGGGGGCGGGCACAGATACGCAGTATTTT	CASSKQLGQGAGTDTQYF
TRBV20-1	TRBJ2-3	NA	TRBD2	TGCAGTGCTTTTGATCAGGGACGGGGGGGCCCGTCTACGCAGTATTTT	CSAFDQGRGGPSTQYF
TRBV20-1	TRBJ2-3	few	TRBD1	TGCAGTGCTAGGGAAGGGACAGTCACAGATACGCAGTATTTT	CSAREGTVTDTQYF
TRBV7-9	TRBJ1-6	many	NA	TGTGCCAGCAGCTTAGAACAGGGTTCACCCCTCCACTTT	CASSLEQGSPLHF
TRBV6-2/TRBV6-3	TRBJ1-1	many	NA	TGTGCCAGCAGTTCTTTCCAGGGTAAAGGGAACACTGAAGCTTTCTTT	CASSSFQGKGNTEAFF
TRBV5-1	TRBJ2-1	many	NA	TGCGCCAGCAGCCGAACATCGGACAGTGAGCAGTTCTTC	CASSRTSDSEQFF
TRBV5-1	TRBJ2-2	few	NA	TGCGCCAGCAACGGCGAGCACACCGGGGAGCTGTTTTTT	CASNGEHTGELFF
TRBV20-1	TRBJ1-2	NA	NA	TGCAGTGCTACCTCCGACACCTATGGCTACACCTTC	CSATSDTYGYTF
TRBV2	TRBJ2-2	NA	NA	TGTGCCAGCAGTGAAGCCAGGCCGAACACCGGGGAGCTGTTTTTT	CASSEARPNTGELFF
TRBV11-1	TRBJ2-3	many	NA	TGTGCCAGCAGCTTAGAAGGTCGCGGGAAGGGCTACACAGATACGCAGTATTTT	CASSLEGRGKGYTDTQYF
TRBV29-1	TRBJ2-5	NA	TRBD2	TGCAGCGTTGAAGGCTATCTAGCGGGAGCCCCCCAAGAGACCCAGTACTTC	CSVEGYLAGAPQETQYF
TRBV7-2	TRBJ2-1	few	NA	TGTGCCAGCACCGTTAGGCGTGGGCTGGGTGAGCAGTTCTTC	CASTVRRGLGEQFF
TRBV7-9	TRBJ2-1	many	NA	TGTGCCAGCAGTCCCACTGTCTTATACTATCACAATGAGCAGTTCTTC	CASSPTVLYYHNEQFF
TRBV5-6	TRBJ2-2	few	NA	TGTGCCACCCTGTCCGGGAAGAACACCGGGGAGCTGTTTTTT	CATLSGKNTGELFF
TRBV18	TRBJ2-3	NA	NA	TGTGCCAGCTCACCGACTGACCCTAGCACAGATACGCAGTATTTT	CASSPTDPSTDTQYF
TRBV4-1	TRBJ2-1	few	NA	TGCGCCAGCAGCCAAGCATTCGGGGGGTCCTGGACAGGCGATTACAATGAGCAGTTCTTC	CASSQAFGGSWTGDYNEQFF
TRBV10-2	TRBJ1-1	NA	NA	TGCGCCAGCAGTGGGCCGGGGAACACTGAAGCTTTCTTT	CASSGPGNTEAFF
TRBV5-1	TRBJ2-3	few	TRBD2	TGCGCCAGCAGCTTGGGACTAGCGGGCAACACAGATACGCAGTATTTT	CASSLGLAGNTDTQYF
TRBV11-2	TRBJ2-5	few	NA	TGTGCCAGCTCAAGGGACACAAGGGAGACCCAGTACTTC	CASSRDTRETQYF
TRBV5-1	TRBJ2-1	few	NA	TGCGCCAGCAGCTTGGTCGGGGGGCCTTCCAGCTCCTACAATGAGCAGTTCTTC	CASSLVGGPSSSYNEQFF
TRBV5-6	TRBJ1-2	NA	NA	TGTGCCAGCAGGCCCCAGGGGACTAGAGGCTACACCTTC	CASRPQGTRGYTF
TRBV7-2	TRBJ2-5	few	NA	TGTGCCAGCAGTCATAGAGACCCCGGGGAGACCCAGTACTTC	CASSHRDPGETQYF
TRBV4-3	TRBJ1-5	NA	NA	TGCGCCAGCAGCCAAGATTGGGTTTCCAATCAGCCCCAGCATTTT	CASSQDWVSNQPQHF
TRBV6-1	TRBJ2-3	many	NA	TGTGCCAGCGGAAGATTGGGTAGCACAGATACGCAGTATTTT	CASGRLGSTDTQYF
TRBV5-1	TRBJ2-3	NA	NA	TGCGCCAGCAGAGCCGATTCGGGCACAGATACGCAGTATTTT	CASRADSGTDTQYF